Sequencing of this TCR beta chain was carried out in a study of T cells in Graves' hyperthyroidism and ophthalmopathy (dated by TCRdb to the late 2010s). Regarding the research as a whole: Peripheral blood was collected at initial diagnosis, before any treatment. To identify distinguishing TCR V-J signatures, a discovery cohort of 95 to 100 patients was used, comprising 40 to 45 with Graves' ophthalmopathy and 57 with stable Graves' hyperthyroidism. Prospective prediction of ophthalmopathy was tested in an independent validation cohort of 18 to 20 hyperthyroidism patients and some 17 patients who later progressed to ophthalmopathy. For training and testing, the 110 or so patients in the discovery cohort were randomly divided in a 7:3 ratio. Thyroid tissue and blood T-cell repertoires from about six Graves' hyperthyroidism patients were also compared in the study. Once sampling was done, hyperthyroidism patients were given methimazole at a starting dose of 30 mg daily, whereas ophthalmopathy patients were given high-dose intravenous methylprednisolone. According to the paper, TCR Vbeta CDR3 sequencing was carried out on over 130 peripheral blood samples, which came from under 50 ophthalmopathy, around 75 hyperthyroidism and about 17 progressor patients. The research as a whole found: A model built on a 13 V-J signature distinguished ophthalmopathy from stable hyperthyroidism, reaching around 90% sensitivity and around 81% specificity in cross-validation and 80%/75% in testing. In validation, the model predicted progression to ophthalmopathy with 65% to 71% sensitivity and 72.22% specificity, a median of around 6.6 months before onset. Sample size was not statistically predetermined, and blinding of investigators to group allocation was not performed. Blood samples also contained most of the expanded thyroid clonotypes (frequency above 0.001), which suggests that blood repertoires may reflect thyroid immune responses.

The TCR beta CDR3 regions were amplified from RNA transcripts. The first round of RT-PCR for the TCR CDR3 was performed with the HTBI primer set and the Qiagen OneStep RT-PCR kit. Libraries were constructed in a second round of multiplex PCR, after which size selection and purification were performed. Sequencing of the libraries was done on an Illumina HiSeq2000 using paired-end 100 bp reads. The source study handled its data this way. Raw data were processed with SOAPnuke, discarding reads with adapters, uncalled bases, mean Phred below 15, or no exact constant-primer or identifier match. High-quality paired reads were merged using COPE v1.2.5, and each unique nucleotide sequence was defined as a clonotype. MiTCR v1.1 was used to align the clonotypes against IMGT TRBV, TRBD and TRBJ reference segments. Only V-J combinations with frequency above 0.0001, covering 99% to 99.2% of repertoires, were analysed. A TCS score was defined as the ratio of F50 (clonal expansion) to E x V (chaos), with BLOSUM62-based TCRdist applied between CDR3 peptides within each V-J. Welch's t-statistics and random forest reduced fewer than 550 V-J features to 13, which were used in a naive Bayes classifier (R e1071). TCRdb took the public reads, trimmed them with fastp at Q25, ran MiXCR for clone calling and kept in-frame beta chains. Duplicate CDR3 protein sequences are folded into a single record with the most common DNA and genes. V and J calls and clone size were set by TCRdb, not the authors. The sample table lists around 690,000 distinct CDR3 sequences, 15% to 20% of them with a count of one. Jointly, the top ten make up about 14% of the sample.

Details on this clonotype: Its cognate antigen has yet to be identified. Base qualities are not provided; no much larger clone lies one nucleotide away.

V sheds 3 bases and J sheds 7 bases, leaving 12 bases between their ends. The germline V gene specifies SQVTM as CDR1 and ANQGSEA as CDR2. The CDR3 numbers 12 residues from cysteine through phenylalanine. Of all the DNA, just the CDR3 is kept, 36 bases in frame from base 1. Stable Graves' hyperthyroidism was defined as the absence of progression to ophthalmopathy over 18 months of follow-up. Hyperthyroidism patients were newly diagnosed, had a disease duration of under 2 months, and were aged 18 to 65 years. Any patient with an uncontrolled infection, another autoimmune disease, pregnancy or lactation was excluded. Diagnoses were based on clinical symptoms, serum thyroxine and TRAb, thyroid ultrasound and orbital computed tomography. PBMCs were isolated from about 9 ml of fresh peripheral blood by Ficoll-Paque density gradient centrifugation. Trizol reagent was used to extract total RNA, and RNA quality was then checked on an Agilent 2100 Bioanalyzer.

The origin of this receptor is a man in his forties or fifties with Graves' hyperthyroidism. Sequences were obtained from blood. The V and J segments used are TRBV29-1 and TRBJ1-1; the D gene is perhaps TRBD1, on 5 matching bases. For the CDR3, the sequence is CSVDEGINEAFF. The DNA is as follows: TGCAGCGTTGATGAGGGGATCAATGAAGCTTTCTTT. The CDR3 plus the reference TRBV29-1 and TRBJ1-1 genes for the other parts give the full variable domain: SAVISQKPSRDICQRGTSLTIQCQVDSQVTMMFWYRQQPGQSLTLIATANQGSEATYESGFVIDKFPISRPNLTFSTLTVSNMSPEDSSIYLCSVDEGINEAFFGQGTRLTVV.